This is a list of T cell receptor beta chains from one sample in a study of cytomegalovirus exposure and HLA in healthy donors. Measured with immunoSEQ multiplex PCR; TCRdb has only the in-frame clones, and not every one. The repertoire has about 95,000 clones, roughly 70% of them found once; the top ten carry more than 12%. The sample comprised PBMCs. These receptors were taken from a woman aged 45-65 years in good health and CMV-seropositive. Both conserved end residues are part of each CDR3. Fields, in order: clone size, V gene, J gene, D gene, CDR3 DNA, CDR3 protein. The D gene is left open where the match is weak. Only part of the rows carry a size: once, few, many, or a class if the clone is expanded.

>few|TRBV4-2|TRBJ2-3|TRBD2
TGTGCCAGCAGCCAAACTAGCGGGATCACAGATACGCAGTATTTT
CASSQTSGITDTQYF
>few|TRBV30|TRBJ2-7|.
TGTGCCTGGAGGGACTCGTACTACGAGCAGTACTTC
CAWRDSYYEQYF
>.|TRBV11-1|TRBJ2-7|TRBD1
TGTGCCAGCAGCCTCACCCTGGGGACAGGGATTCACGAGCAGTACTTC
CASSLTLGTGIHEQYF
>.|TRBV18|TRBJ2-7|.
TGTGCCAGCTCACCCCGGGCAAGGGGCGAGCAGTACTTC
CASSPRARGEQYF
>.|TRBV19|TRBJ2-5|.
TGTGCCAGTAGTATAGGGAGCGGGGAGACCCAGTACTTC
CASSIGSGETQYF
>.|TRBV5-1|TRBJ2-7|.
TGCGCCAGCAGCTTGCAGGGCTACGAGCAGTACTTC
CASSLQGYEQYF
>.|TRBV14|TRBJ2-1|.
TGTGTCAGCAGCCAAGACCCCAGGGGTTGGATATGGAGCTCCTACAATGAGCAGTTCTTC
CVSSQDPRGWIWSSYNEQFF
>.|TRBV6-6|TRBJ1-5|TRBD1
TGTGCCAGCAGTTACGGGGACAGGGGTCAGCCCCAGCATTTT
CASSYGDRGQPQHF
>.|TRBV7-6|TRBJ2-1|.
TGTGCCAGCAGCTTAGTGCGCGTGGGTATACAGGGTGAGCAGTTCTTC
CASSLVRVGIQGEQFF
>.|TRBV28|TRBJ2-7|.
TGTGCCAGCAGTTTTCGGGGGAGGGGGATCGAGCAGTACTTC
CASSFRGRGIEQYF
>.|TRBV28|TRBJ1-2|.
TGTGCCAGCTTGCCGAATTCGGTAGCTAACTATGGCTACACCTTC
CASLPNSVANYGYTF
>.|TRBV7-9|TRBJ2-3|.
TGTTCCAGCAGCCGCGCGTCGGGGGATACGCAGTATTTT
CSSSRASGDTQYF
>few|TRBV5-1|TRBJ2-5|TRBD2
TGCGCCAGCAGCTCTCGGCGGGGGCAAGAGACCCAGTACTTC
CASSSRRGQETQYF
>few|TRBV11-2|TRBJ1-4|TRBD1
TGTGCCAGCAGCTTCAGGGGGGTGAATGAAAAACTGTTTTTT
CASSFRGVNEKLFF
>once|TRBV4-1|TRBJ1-3|.
TGCGCCAGCAGCCTGCAGTACCCTGGAAACACCATATATTTT
CASSLQYPGNTIYF
>.|TRBV5-1|TRBJ1-5|.
TGCGCCAGCAGCCTGCTGGGGGGTGTTCAGCCCCAGCATTTT
CASSLLGGVQPQHF
>.|TRBV7-9|TRBJ2-5|TRBD2
TGTGCCAGCAGCTTCCCAGCGGGAGCGGGGGAGCAGTACTTC
CASSFPAGAGEQYF
>once|TRBV29-1|TRBJ1-1|.
TGCAGCGTTGGGGGCGGGAACACTGAAGCTTTCTTT
CSVGGGNTEAFF
>.|TRBV6-1|TRBJ2-1|.
TGTGCCAGCAGTGAAAGGAGTATATCGCAGCAGTTCTTC
CASSERSISQQFF
>.|TRBV20-1|TRBJ1-1|.
TGCAGCGCTGGTGGGGGGTGGGTAGCTTTCTTT
CSAGGGWVAFF
>few|TRBV10-2|TRBJ1-5|TRBD1
TGCGCCAGCAGTGAAGTGGCAGGGGGGAATCAGCCCCAGCATTTT
CASSEVAGGNQPQHF
>.|TRBV28|TRBJ2-7|.
TGTGCCAGCAGTTTAGAGGGCAATCCCCGTGAGCAGTACTTC
CASSLEGNPREQYF
>.|TRBV25-1|TRBJ1-2|.
TGTGCCAGCAGTGAATACAACACCCCTAACTATGGCTACACCTTC
CASSEYNTPNYGYTF
>.|TRBV11-2|TRBJ2-3|.
TGTGCCAGCAGCGCCGCAGGGACAGATACGCAGTATTTT
CASSAAGTDTQYF
>once|TRBV5-1|TRBJ1-1|TRBD1
TGCGCCAGCAGTTGGACAGGGGTCGGGAACACTGAAGCTTTCTTT
CASSWTGVGNTEAFF
>.|TRBV5-5|TRBJ1-1|TRBD1
TGTGCCAGCATCGGCGGCGGGACAGGGATCTACACTGAAGCTTTCTTT
CASIGGGTGIYTEAFF
>.|TRBV28|TRBJ2-7|TRBD2
TGTGCCAGCAGTTCACCAATCGGGACTAGCGGGAGCCTCTACGAGCAGTACTTC
CASSSPIGTSGSLYEQYF
>few|TRBV6-5|TRBJ1-1|.
TGTGCCAGCAGTGAGGTAGGTGGCACTGAAGCTTTCTTT
CASSEVGGTEAFF
>.|TRBV2|TRBJ2-7|TRBD2
TGTGCCAGCAGCGCTACTAGCGGGGTTATCTACGAGCAGTACTTC
CASSATSGVIYEQYF
>.|TRBV5-6|TRBJ1-3|.
TGTGCCAGCAGCTTGCTGGCGGGTACGGCTGGAAACACCATATATTTT
CASSLLAGTAGNTIYF
>once|TRBV5-1|TRBJ1-2|.
TGCGCCAGCAGCTTGGCTGTTGGGGGGGCGGGCGGCTACACCTTC
CASSLAVGGAGGYTF
>.|TRBV19|TRBJ2-3|TRBD2
TGTGCCAGTAGTCCTCTGGCGGGAGGCACAGATACGCAGTATTTT
CASSPLAGGTDTQYF